This T cell receptor (beta chain) was captured in a study of T cell responses to AZD1222 COVID-19 vaccine. Study-level findings and limits: Baseline antibody screening turned up just a handful of seropositive AZD1222 recipients. Two AZD1222 doses significantly raised spike-specific TCR breadth and depth over controls. Unmutated variant regions reportedly attract nearly half of all spike-specific TCRs.

Method: immunoSEQ multiplex PCR; TCRdb's copy keeps in-frame clones and lacks some. The data hold roughly 170,000 clones, with around 94% observed a single time. Comment on this clone: Antigen unknown.

The CDR3 sequence is 15 residues long. Trimming removed 2 bases from V and 6 bases from J; junction bases left unmatched: 7. Germline CDR1 MNHEY, CDR2 SVGAGI. Sequencing was performed on peripheral blood, taken 28 days after the second AZD1222 dose. The chain carries TRBV6-5 and TRBJ1-3; 7 bases are a match to TRBD1. The TCR sequence derives from an adult who received the AZD1222 COVID-19 vaccine. In nucleotides, the CDR3 is TGTGCCAGCAGTTACGACAGGGATATAGAAAACACCATATATTTT. Translating gives CASSYDRDIENTIYF.